The 30 T cell receptor beta chains below come from one sample, sequenced in a study of blood T cells in healthy people across ages. Primers used in a second PCR of roughly 7 to 12 cycles were a sample-barcoded 5' primer and a J-beta primer mix. TCRdb independently ran MiXCR on the 5' RACE reads; one entry per CDR3 protein. The table shows 700,000 to 950,000 distinct CDR3 sequences, with around 46% occurring only once. The specimen sequenced was blood. These receptors were taken from a woman in her sixties in good health.

The chain joins TRBV20-1 to TRBJ1-1; 9 nucleotides match TRBD1. There are 13 residues in the CDR3. Germline V gives CDR1 DFQATT, CDR2 SNEGSKA (reference sequence). V gave up 1 base and J gave up 3 bases; unmatched junction bases: 0. CDR3: CSARGTGDTEAFF. The CDR3 DNA is TGCAGTGCTAGAGGGACAGGGGACACTGAAGCTTTCTTT.

The gene calls are TRBV7-2 and TRBJ2-2, with TRBD1 matching 9 bases. This CDR3 has 15 residues. The junction had 2 bases not matched to a gene; V was cut back by 6 bases and J by 0 bases. Germline lookup yields CDR1 SGHTA and CDR2 FQGNSA. DNA of the CDR3: TGTGCCAGCAGGGGACAGGGTTCGAACACCGGGGAGCTGTTTTTT. Translation gives CASRGQGSNTGELFF.

Regarding this clonotype: The junction differs from germline at one of its ends, possibly a read error. The rearrangement uses TRBV20-1 and TRBJ1-2; a possible D gene is TRBD1 (5 bases). Germline V gene sequence: CDR1 DFQATT, CDR2 SNEGSKA (reference sequence). The CDR3 contains 13 residues. Here the CDR3 DNA reads TGCAGTGCTAGAGGGGACGGAGGCTATGACTACACCTTC. This translates into CSARGDGGYDYTF.

Note on this clonotype: This may arise from a read error, as a much more abundant clone is one base away. CDR3 in DNA: TGTGCCTGCAGTCCAACAAACAATGAGCAGTTCTTC. Its translation is CACSPTNNEQFF. V gene TRBV6-2 or TRBV6-3 combines with J gene TRBJ2-1; D is uncertain. The germline gives CDR1 MNHEY, CDR2 SVGEGT. This CDR3 region has 12 residues.

The rearrangement links TRBV12-3 or TRBV12-4 to TRBJ2-6, with no clear D. Trimming took off 3 bases at V and 2 bases at J, with 11 bases between the two ends. The CDR3 has 16 residues. The CDR3 loop reads CASSFLGQTGANVLTF. DNA for the CDR3: TGTGCCAGCAGTTTCCTCGGGCAGACTGGGGCCAACGTCCTGACTTTC.

The chain links TRBV5-1 to TRBJ2-7; no reliable D call. The V end was cut by 3 bases, the J end by 0 bases, with 7 bases between. From germline, CDR1 is SGHRS and CDR2 YFSETQ. The CDR3 loop spans 13 amino acids. The DNA for the CDR3 is TGCGCCAGCAGCTACTGGAGCTCCTACGAGCAGTACTTC. Translation: CASSYWSSYEQYF.

J is TRBJ2-7 and V is TRBV24-1; the match to TRBD1 covers 7 bases. Per germline, CDR1 KGHDR and CDR2 SFDVKD. This CDR3 region has 14 residues. Germline trimming cut 5 bases from V and 5 bases from J; bases unmatched to any gene: 8. The CDR3, as DNA: TGTGCCACCAGTGTGCCGAACCAGGGGGACGAGCAGTACTTC. It is translated as CATSVPNQGDEQYF.

V is TRBV29-1 and J is TRBJ2-4, with TRBD1 identical over 12 bases. After removal of 4 bases from V and 8 bases from J, the junction contained 6 bases not matched to a gene. Per the germline V gene, CDR1 is SQVTM and CDR2 is ANQGSEA. CDR3 length equals 14 residues. Written as DNA, the CDR3 is TGCAGCGTTGGGGACAGGGGGCGAGCGGACATTCAGTACTTC. It is translated as CSVGDRGRADIQYF.

V usage is TRBV10-3 and J usage is TRBJ2-1; 14 bases match TRBD2. The germline V gene has CDR1 ENHRY and CDR2 SYGVKD. V was pared by 10 bases and J by 13 bases, with 18 bases of the junction left unmatched. This CDR3 spans 16 amino acids. This CDR3 reads CATSGTSGRGLETQFF. The DNA for the CDR3 is TGTGCCACCTCGGGGACTAGCGGGAGAGGGCTTGAGACCCAGTTCTTC.

CDR3 amino acids: CSVSTGNNEKLFF. The CDR3 region has the DNA TGCAGCGTGTCGACAGGGAACAATGAAAAACTGTTTTTT. This chain connects TRBV29-1 to TRBJ1-4, with 7 bases that match TRBD1. Germline V gene lookup returns CDR1 SQVTM and CDR2 ANQGSEA. The CDR3 contains 13 residues. V was pared by 6 bases and J by 5 bases, with 6 bases of the junction left unmatched.

CDR3: CASRHGSYNEQFF. The CDR3 nucleotides are TGTGCCAGCAGACATGGGAGTTACAATGAGCAGTTCTTC. The chain uses TRBV6-2 or TRBV6-3 and TRBJ2-1, with a possible D match to TRBD2 (5 bases). CDR1 and CDR2 from the germline V gene are MNHEY and SVGEGT. V was pared by 6 bases and J by 4 bases, with 10 bases between. This CDR3 comprises 13 residues.

The rearrangement joins TRBV12-3 or TRBV12-4 to TRBJ1-5; the match to TRBD1 covers 9 bases. With V trimmed by 7 bases and J by 0 bases, 7 bases remained unmatched. There are 16 residues in the CDR3. This chain's CDR3 is CASTRDRDYSNQPQHF. The CDR3, as DNA: TGTGCCAGCACTAGGGACAGGGATTATAGCAATCAGCCCCAGCATTTT.

The V gene is TRBV27, the J gene TRBJ2-1, with D perhaps TRBD2 (6 bases). This CDR3 region has 16 residues. CDR1 and CDR2 from the germline V gene are MNHEY and SMNVEV (reference sequence). Trimming cost V 10 bases and J 0 bases, with 19 bases left between them. In DNA form, the CDR3 reads TGTGCCACCTCGGGTAGCGGCAGGAGCTCCTACAATGAGCAGTTCTTC. It translates to CATSGSGRSSYNEQFF.

This clonotype was recorded only once. J is TRBJ2-1 and V is TRBV6-2 or TRBV6-3, with 13 bases fitting TRBD2. The J call may be faulty, since TRBJ2-7 better matches the DNA end. In germline, CDR1 is MNHEY, CDR2 SVGEGT. This CDR3 is 17 amino acids long. CDR3 sequence: CASSPSPGLAGKNEQYF. CDR3 DNA: TGTGCCAGCAGCCCCTCCCCGGGACTAGCGGGAAAGAACGAGCAGTACTTC.

This clonotype has a handful of counts. This chain uses TRBV18 with TRBJ1-4; TRBD1 matches at 7 bases. CDR1 is KGHSH, CDR2 LQKENI, per germline. This CDR3 comprises 13 residues. With V trimmed by 1 base and J by 7 bases, 0 bases remained unmatched. For the CDR3, the DNA is TGTGCCAGCTCACCACGGACAGGTGAAAAACTGTTTTTT. Translation gives CASSPRTGEKLFF.

The table lists this clonotype with a few counts. V usage is TRBV12-3 or TRBV12-4 and J usage is TRBJ2-1; D unresolved. This CDR3 comprises 15 residues. V lost 1 base, J lost 6 bases, and 13 bases lay in between. This chain's CDR3 is CASSLVIRKSNEQFF. The CDR3 DNA reads as TGTGCCAGCAGTTTAGTTATCCGGAAATCCAATGAGCAGTTCTTC.

The rearrangement links TRBV5-6 to TRBJ1-2; 8 bases map to TRBD1. Germline CDR1 reads SGHDT; CDR2 reads YYEEEE. V dropped 3 bases and J dropped 2; count of bases not matched to a gene: 9. The CDR3 is made up of 16 amino acids. The DNA for the CDR3 is TGTGCCAGCAGCTGGAGGGGGACAGGAGAAAACTATGGCTACACCTTC. It yields the protein CASSWRGTGENYGYTF.

Details on this clonotype: A much bigger clone sits one base away, suggesting this may be a read error. This chain uses TRBV15 with TRBJ2-4; 10 bases map to TRBD2. The J call is doubtful: the DNA matches TRBJ2-5 better. This CDR3 contains 16 residues. CDR1 is LNHNV, CDR2 YYDKDF, per germline (reference sequence). The CDR3 region is CATSRVLAGELETQYF. The CDR3 DNA reads as TGTGCCACCAGCAGAGTGCTAGCGGGGGAATTAGAGACCCAGTACTTC.

This clonotype was detected a few times. V usage is TRBV6-5 and J usage is TRBJ1-2; 7 bases match TRBD1. CDR1 is MNHEY, CDR2 SVGAGI, per germline. The V gene end was trimmed by 5 bases and the J gene end by 0 bases; junction bases not matched to a gene: 6. This CDR3 is 15 amino acids long. CDR3 nucleotides: TGTGCCAGCAGTGTTCAGGGGACAGCTAACTATGGCTACACCTTC. Translated, it gives CASSVQGTANYGYTF.

This clonotype came up a few times. The genes are TRBV3-1 and TRBJ2-1; D unresolved. Germline-derived CDR1 and CDR2 are LGHDT and YNNKEL (reference sequence). The V gene lost 1 base and the J gene lost 8 bases, with 9 bases spanning the gap. The CDR3 consists of 13 residues. The CDR3: CASSQGGLDEQFF. The CDR3 nucleotides are TGTGCCAGCAGCCAAGGGGGTTTGGATGAGCAGTTCTTC.

In this sample, this clonotype turned up a few times. The chain employs TRBV7-9 and TRBJ2-5; 10 bases fit TRBD1. Germline V CDR1 and CDR2: SEHNR, FQNEAQ (reference sequence). This CDR3 is built from 15 residues. With 5 bases clipped from V and 5 bases from J, the junction kept 8 bases outside the gene matches. The CDR3, as DNA: TGTGCCAGCAGCCACGCGACAGGGGGCAGGGAGACCCAGTACTTC. Translation: CASSHATGGRETQYF. Full variable domain (missing parts from reference TRBV7-9 and TRBJ2-5): DTGVSQNPRHKITKRGQNVTFRCDPISEHNRLYWYRQTLGQGPEFLTYFQNEAQLEKSRLLSDRFSAERPKGSFSTLEIQRTEQGDSAMYLCASSHATGGRETQYFGPGTRLLVL.

This clonotype has only a few counts. The genes are TRBV20-1 and TRBJ1-5; 7 positions match TRBD1. The CDR3 is 13 amino acids. The V and J ends lost 5 bases and 7 bases, in that order; junction bases with no gene match: 8. Germline V gives CDR1 DFQATT, CDR2 SNEGSKA (reference sequence). The CDR3 sequence is CSARGQAGQPQHF. The CDR3 DNA sequence: TGCAGTGCTCGCGGACAGGCGGGACAGCCCCAGCATTTT.

Many counts were recorded for this clonotype. The V gene is TRBV20-1, the J gene TRBJ1-6; D gene ambiguous. The V end lost 4 bases, the J end lost 7 bases, and 11 bases lay between the germline ends. Germline values: CDR1 DFQATT, CDR2 SNEGSKA (reference sequence). The CDR3 sequence is 13 residues long. The CDR3: CSAKSWSNSPLHF. In DNA form, the CDR3 reads TGCAGTGCTAAGAGCTGGTCAAATTCACCCCTCCACTTT.

This clonotype was found a few times. As DNA, the CDR3 is TGCGCCAGCAGGGAGGGGGATCGGGACGAGCAGTACTTC. Translating gives CASREGDRDEQYF. This chain connects TRBV5-1 to TRBJ2-7; tentatively, D is TRBD1 or TRBD2 (6 bases each). Trimming removed 5 bases at V and 5 bases at J, with 14 bases between. Germline values: CDR1 SGHRS, CDR2 YFSETQ. The CDR3 is 13 amino acids. The full variable domain, rest sourced from reference TRBV5-1 and TRBJ2-7, is KAGVTQTPRYLIKTRGQQVTLSCSPISGHRSVSWYQQTPGQGLQFLFEYFSETQRNKGNFPGRFSGRQFSNSRSEMNVSTLELGDSALYLCASREGDRDEQYFGPGTRLTVT.

In its sample, this clonotype was seen once. This chain links TRBV12-3 or TRBV12-4 with TRBJ2-7; 9 bases map to TRBD1. This CDR3 is 14 amino acids long. V shed 6 bases, J shed 6 bases, and the junction held 9 bases outside the gene matches. DNA for the CDR3: TGTGCCAGCAGCATTACAGGGGGCTGGGGCGAGCAGTACTTC. It encodes CASSITGGWGEQYF.

Remarks on this clonotype: A read error may be the cause here, since a much bigger clone is one base away. The V gene is TRBV29-1, the J gene TRBJ2-7, with 9 bases identical to TRBD2. V trimming: 4 bases; J trimming: 5 bases; junction bases outside the gene matches: 6. CDR1 is SQVTM, CDR2 ANQGSEA, per germline. The CDR3 has 13 amino acids. Here the CDR3 DNA reads TGCAGCGTTGGGGAGGCGGGAGGGAACGAGCAGTACTTC. Residues: CSVGEAGGNEQYF.

V is TRBV20-1 and J is TRBJ2-7; perhaps TRBD2 as D (5 bases). The CDR3 is 15 residues long. In germline, CDR1 is DFQATT, CDR2 SNEGSKA (reference sequence). Deletions cut 0 bases from V and 10 bases from J, with 22 bases between. CDR3 loop: CSARDQRPGSEAQYF. Here the CDR3 DNA reads TGCAGTGCTAGAGATCAGCGGCCCGGGTCGGAGGCCCAGTACTTC.

At least ten counts were recorded for this clonotype. This chain connects TRBV4-3 to TRBJ2-1; the D is unclear. CDR3 length: 14 amino acids. The germline gives CDR1 LGHNA, CDR2 YSLEER. V lost 1 base, J lost 1 base, and 5 bases lay in between. CDR3 sequence: CASSQVGSYNEQFF. In nucleotides, the CDR3 is TGCGCCAGCAGCCAAGTCGGGTCCTACAATGAGCAGTTCTTC.

V is TRBV11-2 and J is TRBJ2-3; perhaps TRBD1 as D (6 bases). The CDR3 totals 16 residues. The V gene's germline CDR1 is SGHAT and CDR2 FQNNGV. V lost 1 base and J lost 1, with 12 bases in between. CDR3: CASSLGDRMGTDTQYF. The DNA for the CDR3 is TGTGCCAGCAGCTTAGGCGACAGGATGGGCACAGATACGCAGTATTTT.

The genes are TRBV27 and TRBJ2-7; 10 bases match TRBD2. The CDR3 covers 14 residues. CDR1 MNHEY and CDR2 SMNVEV come from the germline V gene (reference sequence). V was clipped by 5 bases and J by 7 bases; unmatched bases: 8. The CDR3 loop reads CASSPSGRAVEQYF. In DNA, the CDR3 is TGTGCCAGCAGTCCCAGCGGGAGGGCCGTTGAGCAGTACTTC.